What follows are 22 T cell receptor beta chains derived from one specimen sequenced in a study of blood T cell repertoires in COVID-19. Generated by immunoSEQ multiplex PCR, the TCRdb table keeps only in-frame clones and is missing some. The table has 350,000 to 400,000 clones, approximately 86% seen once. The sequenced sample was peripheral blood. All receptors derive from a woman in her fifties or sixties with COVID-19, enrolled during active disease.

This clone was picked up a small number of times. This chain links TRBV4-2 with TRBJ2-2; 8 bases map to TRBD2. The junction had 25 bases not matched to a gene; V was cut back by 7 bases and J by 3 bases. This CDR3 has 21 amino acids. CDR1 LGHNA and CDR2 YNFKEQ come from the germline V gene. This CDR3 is CASTLSGGWGAAGTDTGELFF. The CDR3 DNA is TGTGCCAGCACCCTGAGCGGGGGTTGGGGGGCGGCGGGTACGGACACCGGGGAGCTGTTTTTT.

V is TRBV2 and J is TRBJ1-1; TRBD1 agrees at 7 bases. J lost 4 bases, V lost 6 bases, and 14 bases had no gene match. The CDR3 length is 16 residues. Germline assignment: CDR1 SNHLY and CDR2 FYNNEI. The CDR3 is CASRETGNGLGTEAFF. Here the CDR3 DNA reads TGTGCCAGCAGGGAGACAGGGAACGGGCTGGGCACTGAAGCTTTCTTT.

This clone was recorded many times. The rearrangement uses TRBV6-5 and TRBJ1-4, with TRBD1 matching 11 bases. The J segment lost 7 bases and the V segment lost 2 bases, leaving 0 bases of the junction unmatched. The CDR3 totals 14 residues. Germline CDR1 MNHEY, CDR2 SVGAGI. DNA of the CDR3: TGTGCCAGCAGTTACGGGACAGGGGGTGAAAAACTGTTTTTT. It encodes CASSYGTGGEKLFF.

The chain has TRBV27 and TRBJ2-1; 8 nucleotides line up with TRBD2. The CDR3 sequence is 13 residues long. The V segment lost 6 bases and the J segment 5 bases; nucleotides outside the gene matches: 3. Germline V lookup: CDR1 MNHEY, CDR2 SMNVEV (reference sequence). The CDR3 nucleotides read TGTGCCAGCAGATCGGGGGGGCACAATGAGCAGTTCTTC. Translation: CASRSGGHNEQFF.

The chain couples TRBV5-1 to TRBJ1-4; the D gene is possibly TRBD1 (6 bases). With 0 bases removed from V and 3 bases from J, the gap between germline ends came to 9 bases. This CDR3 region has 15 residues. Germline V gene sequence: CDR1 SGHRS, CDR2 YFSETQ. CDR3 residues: CASSLVRGPNEKLFF. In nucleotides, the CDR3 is TGCGCCAGCAGCTTGGTGCGGGGGCCTAATGAAAAACTGTTTTTT.

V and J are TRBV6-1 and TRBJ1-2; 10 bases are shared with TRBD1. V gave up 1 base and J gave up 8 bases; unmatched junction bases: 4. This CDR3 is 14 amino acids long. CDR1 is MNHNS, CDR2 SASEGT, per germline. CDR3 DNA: TGTGCCAGCAGTGAAGGGGACAGGGGTTCGGGCTACACCTTC. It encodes CASSEGDRGSGYTF.

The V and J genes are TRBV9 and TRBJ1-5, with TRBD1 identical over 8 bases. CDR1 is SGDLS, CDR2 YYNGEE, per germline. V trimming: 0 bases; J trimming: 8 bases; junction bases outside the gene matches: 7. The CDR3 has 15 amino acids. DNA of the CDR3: TGTGCCAGCAGCGTAGGTACAGGGGGGTTTGAGCCCCAGCATTTT. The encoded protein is CASSVGTGGFEPQHF. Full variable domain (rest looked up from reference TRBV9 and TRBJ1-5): DSGVTQTPKHLITATGQRVTLRCSPRSGDLSVYWYQQSLDQGLQFLIQYYNGEERAKGNILERFSAQQFPDLHSELNLSSLELGDSALYFCASSVGTGGFEPQHFGDGTRLSIL.

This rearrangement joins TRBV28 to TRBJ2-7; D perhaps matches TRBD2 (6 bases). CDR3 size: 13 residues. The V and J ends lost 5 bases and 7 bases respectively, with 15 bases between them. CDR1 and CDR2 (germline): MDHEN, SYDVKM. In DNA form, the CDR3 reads TGTGCCAGCAGTCCAGAGACTAGGTGGGAGCAGTACTTC. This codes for CASSPETRWEQYF.

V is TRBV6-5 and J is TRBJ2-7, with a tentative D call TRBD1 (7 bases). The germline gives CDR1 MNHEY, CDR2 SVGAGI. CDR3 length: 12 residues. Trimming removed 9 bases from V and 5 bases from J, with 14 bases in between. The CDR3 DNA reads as TGTGCCAGTAGACAGGGAGGCGACGAGCAGTACTTC. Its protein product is CASRQGGDEQYF.

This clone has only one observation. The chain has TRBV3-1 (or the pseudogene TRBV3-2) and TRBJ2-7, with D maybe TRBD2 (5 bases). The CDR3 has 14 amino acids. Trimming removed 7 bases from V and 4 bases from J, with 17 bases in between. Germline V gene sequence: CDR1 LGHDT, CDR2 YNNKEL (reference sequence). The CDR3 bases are TGTGCCAGCAACGGCCGAAATCGGGGTTACGAGCAGTACTTC. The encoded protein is CASNGRNRGYEQYF.

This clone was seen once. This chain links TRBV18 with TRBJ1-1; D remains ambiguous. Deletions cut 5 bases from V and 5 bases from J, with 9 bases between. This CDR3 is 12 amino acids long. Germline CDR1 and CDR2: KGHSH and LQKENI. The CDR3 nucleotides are TGTGCCAGCTCAGAGGAGAGGACTGAAGCTTTCTTT. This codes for CASSEERTEAFF.

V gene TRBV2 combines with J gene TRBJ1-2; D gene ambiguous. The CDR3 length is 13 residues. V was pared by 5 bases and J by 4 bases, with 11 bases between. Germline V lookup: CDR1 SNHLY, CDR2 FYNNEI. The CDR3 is CASSLGGFYGYTF. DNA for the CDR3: TGTGCCAGCAGTCTAGGAGGGTTCTATGGCTACACCTTC.

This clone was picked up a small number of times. CDR3: CASSYGTDTEAFF. CDR3 bases: TGTGCCAGCAGCTATGGGACAGACACTGAAGCTTTCTTT. The chain combines TRBV7-9 with TRBJ1-1, with TRBD1 matching over 7 bases. The CDR3 extends over 13 amino acids. Germline V gene sequence: CDR1 SEHNR, CDR2 FQNEAQ (reference sequence). The V and J ends lost 4 bases and 3 bases, in that order; junction bases with no gene match: 2.

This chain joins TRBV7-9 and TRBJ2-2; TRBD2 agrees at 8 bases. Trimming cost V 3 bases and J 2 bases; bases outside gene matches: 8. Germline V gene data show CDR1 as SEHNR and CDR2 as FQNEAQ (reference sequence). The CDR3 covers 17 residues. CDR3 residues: CASSFASGGLNTGELFF. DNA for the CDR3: TGTGCCAGCAGCTTCGCGAGCGGGGGTCTAAACACCGGGGAGCTGTTTTTT.

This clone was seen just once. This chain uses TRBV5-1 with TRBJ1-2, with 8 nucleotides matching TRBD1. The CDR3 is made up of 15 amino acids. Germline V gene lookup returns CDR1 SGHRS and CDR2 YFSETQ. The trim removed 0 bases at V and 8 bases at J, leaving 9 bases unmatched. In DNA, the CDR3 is TGCGCCAGCAGCTTGGCCTTCGACAGGGGAGGCGGCTACACCTTC. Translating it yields CASSLAFDRGGGYTF.

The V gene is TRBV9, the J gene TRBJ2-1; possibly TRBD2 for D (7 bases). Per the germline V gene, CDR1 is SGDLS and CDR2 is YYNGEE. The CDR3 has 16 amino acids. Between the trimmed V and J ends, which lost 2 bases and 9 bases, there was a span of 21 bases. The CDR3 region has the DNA TGTGCCAGCAGCGTTCCAATTAAGGCGGGGGCTGGTGAGCAGTTCTTC. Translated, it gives CASSVPIKAGAGEQFF. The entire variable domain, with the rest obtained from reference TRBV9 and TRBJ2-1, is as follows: DSGVTQTPKHLITATGQRVTLRCSPRSGDLSVYWYQQSLDQGLQFLIQYYNGEERAKGNILERFSAQQFPDLHSELNLSSLELGDSALYFCASSVPIKAGAGEQFFGPGTRLTVL.

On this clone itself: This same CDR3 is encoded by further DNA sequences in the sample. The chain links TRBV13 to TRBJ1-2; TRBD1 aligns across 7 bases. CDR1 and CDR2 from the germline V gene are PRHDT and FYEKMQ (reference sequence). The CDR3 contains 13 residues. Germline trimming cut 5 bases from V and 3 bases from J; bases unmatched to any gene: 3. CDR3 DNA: TGTGCCAGCAGCCTAGACAGGGACTATGGCTACACCTTC. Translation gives CASSLDRDYGYTF. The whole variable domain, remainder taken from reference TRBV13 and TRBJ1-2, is AAGVIQSPRHLIKEKRETATLKCYPIPRHDTVYWYQQGPGQDPQFLISFYEKMQSDKGSIPDRFSAQQFSDYHSELNMSSLELGDSALYFCASSLDRDYGYTFGSGTRLTVV.

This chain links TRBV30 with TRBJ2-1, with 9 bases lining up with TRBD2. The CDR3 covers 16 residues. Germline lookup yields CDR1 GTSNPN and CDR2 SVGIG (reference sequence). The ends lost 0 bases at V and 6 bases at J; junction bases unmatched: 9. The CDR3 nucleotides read TGTGCCTGGAGTGTTAGCGGGACTAGCAGCCGCAATGAGCAGTTCTTC. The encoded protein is CAWSVSGTSSRNEQFF.

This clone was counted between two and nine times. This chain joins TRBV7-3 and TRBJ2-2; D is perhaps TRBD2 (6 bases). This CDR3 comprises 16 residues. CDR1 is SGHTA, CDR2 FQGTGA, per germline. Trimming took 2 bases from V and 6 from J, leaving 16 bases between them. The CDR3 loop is CASSLGPSSSAGELFF. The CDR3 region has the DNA TGTGCCAGCAGCTTAGGGCCGTCCTCTAGCGCCGGGGAGCTGTTTTTT.

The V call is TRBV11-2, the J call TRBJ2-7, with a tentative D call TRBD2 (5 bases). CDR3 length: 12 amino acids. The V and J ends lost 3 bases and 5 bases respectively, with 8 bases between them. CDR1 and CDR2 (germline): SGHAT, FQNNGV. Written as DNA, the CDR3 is TGTGCCAGCAGCTTCCGGGGTCACGAGCAGTACTTC. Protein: CASSFRGHEQYF.

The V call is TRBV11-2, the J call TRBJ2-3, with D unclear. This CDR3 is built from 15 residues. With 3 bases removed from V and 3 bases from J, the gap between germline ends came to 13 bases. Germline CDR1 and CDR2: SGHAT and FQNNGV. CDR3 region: CASSLEKLWTDTQYF. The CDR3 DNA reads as TGTGCCAGCAGCTTGGAGAAACTTTGGACAGATACGCAGTATTTT.

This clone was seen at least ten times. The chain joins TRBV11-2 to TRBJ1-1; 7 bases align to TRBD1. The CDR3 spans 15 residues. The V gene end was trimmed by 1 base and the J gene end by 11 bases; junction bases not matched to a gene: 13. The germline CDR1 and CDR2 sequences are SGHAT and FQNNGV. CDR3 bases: TGTGCCAGCAGCTTAGGCGGGACAGAGTTTAGTAGGGCTTTCTTT. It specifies CASSLGGTEFSRAFF.